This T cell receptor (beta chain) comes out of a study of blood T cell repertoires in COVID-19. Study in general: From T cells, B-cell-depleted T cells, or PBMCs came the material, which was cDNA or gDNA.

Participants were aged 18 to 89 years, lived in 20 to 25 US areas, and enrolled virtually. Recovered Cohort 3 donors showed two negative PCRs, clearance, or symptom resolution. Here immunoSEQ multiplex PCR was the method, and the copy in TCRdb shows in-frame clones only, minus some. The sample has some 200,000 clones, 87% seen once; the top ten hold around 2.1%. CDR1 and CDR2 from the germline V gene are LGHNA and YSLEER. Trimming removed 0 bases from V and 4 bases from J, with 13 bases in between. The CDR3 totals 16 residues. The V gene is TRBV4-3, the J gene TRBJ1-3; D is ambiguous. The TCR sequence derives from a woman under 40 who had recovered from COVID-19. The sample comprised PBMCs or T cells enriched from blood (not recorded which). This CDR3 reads CASSQDSEETGNTIYF. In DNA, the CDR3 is TGCGCCAGCAGCCAAGATTCTGAGGAGACGGGAAACACCATATATTTT.